Below are 16 T cell receptor beta chains sequenced from a single sample in a study of T cell responses to AZD1222 COVID-19 vaccine. TCRdb's table, derived via immunoSEQ multiplex PCR, lists solely in-frame clones and lacks some. This sample has about 180,000 clones; roughly 94% occur once, and the top ten carry 1.5% to 2%. The source material was peripheral blood, sampled 28 days after the second AZD1222 dose. Receptor source: an adult who received the AZD1222 COVID-19 vaccine.

This clone was detected only once. The V gene is TRBV9, the J gene TRBJ1-3; D is ambiguous. Trimming shortened V by 5 bases and J by 4 bases, and 10 bases separated the two germline ends. CDR3 size: 13 residues. Germline loops: CDR1 SGDLS, CDR2 YYNGEE. For the CDR3, the DNA is TGTGCCAGCAGTCCTATCCTCGGAAACACCATATATTTT. Amino acid sequence: CASSPILGNTIYF.

The chain joins TRBV28 to TRBJ2-7; D might be TRBD1 (6 bases). Trimming cost V 5 bases and J 0 bases, with 17 bases left between them. The CDR3 has 16 residues. Germline-derived CDR1 and CDR2 are MDHEN and SYDVKM. CDR3 protein: CASSLLDRRSSYEQYF. CDR3 nucleotide sequence: TGTGCCAGCAGTCTCCTCGACAGGCGTAGCTCCTACGAGCAGTACTTC. Full variable domain (missing parts from reference TRBV28 and TRBJ2-7): DVKVTQSSRYLVKRTGEKVFLECVQDMDHENMFWYRQDPGLGLRLIYFSYDVKMKEKGDIPEGYSVSREKKERFSLILESASTNQTSMYLCASSLLDRRSSYEQYFGPGTRLTVT.

The rearrangement uses TRBV30 and TRBJ1-5; 10 nucleotides agree with TRBD1. This CDR3 spans 14 amino acids. The germline gives CDR1 GTSNPN, CDR2 SVGIG (reference sequence). The V segment lost 3 bases and the J segment 7 bases; nucleotides outside the gene matches: 6. CDR3: CAWSPTGGVQPQHF. The CDR3 DNA sequence: TGTGCCTGGAGCCCGACAGGGGGCGTCCAGCCCCAGCATTTT.

The chain has TRBV5-1 and TRBJ2-1; no clear D. This CDR3 contains 15 residues. CDR1 and CDR2 (germline): SGHRS, YFSETQ. The germline V and J ends were trimmed by 0 bases and 8 bases, with 15 bases remaining between them. The CDR3 coding sequence is TGCGCCAGCAGCTTGGAAGCTAGGCCCCTCGATGAGCAGTTCTTC. Its protein product is CASSLEARPLDEQFF.

This clone was observed once. This rearrangement joins TRBV27 to TRBJ2-1; D is uncertain. Deletions cut 5 bases from V and 4 bases from J, with 6 bases between. The CDR3 is 12 residues long. In germline, CDR1 is MNHEY, CDR2 SMNVEV (reference sequence). CDR3 loop: CASSGQYNEQFF. The CDR3 coding sequence is TGTGCCAGCAGTGGCCAGTACAATGAGCAGTTCTTC.

The chain combines TRBV27 with TRBJ2-1, with 11 bases that match TRBD1. Germline lookup yields CDR1 MNHEY and CDR2 SMNVEV (reference sequence). With V trimmed by 8 bases and J by 4 bases, 4 bases remained unmatched. The CDR3 consists of 14 residues. The CDR3 here is CASEDRGPYNEQFF. CDR3 nucleotides: TGTGCCAGCGAGGACAGGGGGCCGTACAATGAGCAGTTCTTC.

The chain is built from TRBV19 and TRBJ2-7; 9 positions match TRBD1. The CDR3 is 15 amino acids. Per germline, CDR1 LNHDA and CDR2 SQIVND (reference sequence). V shed 7 bases, J shed 7 bases, and the junction held 14 bases outside the gene matches. The CDR3 sequence is CASNDQMGQGGEQYF. The CDR3 DNA sequence: TGTGCCAGTAATGACCAAATGGGACAGGGAGGGGAGCAGTACTTC.

This chain joins TRBV10-2 and TRBJ1-5; TRBD1 might be the D (5 bases). This CDR3 has 14 residues. Trimming stripped 7 bases from V and 4 bases from J, with 14 bases between. Germline V CDR1 and CDR2: WSHSY, SAAADI. The CDR3 DNA reads as TGCGCCAGCAATAAAGACGGGGGGAATCAGCCCCAGCATTTT. As protein: CASNKDGGNQPQHF.

This chain joins TRBV7-9 and TRBJ2-2, with TRBD2 identical over 9 bases. Germline CDR1 is SEHNR and CDR2 is FQNEAQ (reference sequence). After removal of 3 bases from V and 6 bases from J, the junction contained 5 bases not matched to a gene. The CDR3 is 15 amino acids. For the CDR3, the DNA is TGTGCCAGCAGCTTGGCTAGCGGGACCGCCGGGGAGCTGTTTTTT. It translates to CASSLASGTAGELFF.

The V and J genes are TRBV19 and TRBJ2-3, with a weak D call TRBD2 (6 bases). The CDR3 runs 15 residues. Germline V lookup: CDR1 LNHDA, CDR2 SQIVND (reference sequence). Trimming took 9 bases from V and 4 from J, leaving 20 bases between them. CDR3 residues: CASTNGGAGADTQYF. The CDR3, as DNA: TGTGCCAGCACGAACGGCGGGGCCGGGGCAGATACGCAGTATTTT.

The V gene is TRBV2, the J gene TRBJ1-2; 7 bases match TRBD1. The CDR3 runs to 14 residues. The V gene end was trimmed by 8 bases and the J gene end by 4 bases; junction bases not matched to a gene: 10. Germline CDR1 SNHLY, CDR2 FYNNEI. CDR3 amino acids: CASGTDRDFYGYTF. The DNA for the CDR3 is TGTGCCAGCGGGACAGACCGGGATTTCTATGGCTACACCTTC. The full variable domain, with the rest looked up from reference TRBV2 and TRBJ1-2, is EPEVTQTPSHQVTQMGQEVILRCVPISNHLYFYWYRQILGQKVEFLVSFYNNEISEKSEIFDDQFSVERPDGSNFTLKIRSTKLEDSAMYFCASGTDRDFYGYTFGSGTRLTVV.

V usage is TRBV6-2 or TRBV6-3 and J usage is TRBJ1-1, with D tentatively TRBD1 (5 bases). The germline V gene encodes CDR1 MNHEY and CDR2 SVGEGT. This CDR3 comprises 14 residues. The ends were cut back, 4 bases at V and 3 bases at J, with 12 bases in the middle. In nucleotides, the CDR3 is TGTGCCAGCAGTTTTCAGGGCACGGACACTGAAGCTTTCTTT. Translation: CASSFQGTDTEAFF.

This clone has only one observation. The chain combines TRBV9 with TRBJ2-5; perhaps TRBD1 as D (6 bases). There are 16 residues in the CDR3. Trimming removed 3 bases at V and 4 bases at J, with 19 bases between. CDR1 and CDR2 from the germline V gene are SGDLS and YYNGEE. The CDR3 DNA reads TGTGCCAGCAGCGAGCTCAAGACAGGATCGGTAGAGACCCAGTACTTC. This encodes CASSELKTGSVETQYF. Using reference TRBV9 and TRBJ2-5 for the parts outside the CDR3, the full variable domain is DSGVTQTPKHLITATGQRVTLRCSPRSGDLSVYWYQQSLDQGLQFLIQYYNGEERAKGNILERFSAQQFPDLHSELNLSSLELGDSALYFCASSELKTGSVETQYFGPGTRLLVL.

The J gene is TRBJ1-2, the V gene TRBV28, with D perhaps TRBD1 (5 bases). Germline assignment: CDR1 MDHEN and CDR2 SYDVKM. The V end was cut by 5 bases, the J end by 12 bases, with 22 bases between. The CDR3 totals 14 residues. CDR3 sequence (DNA): TGTGCCAGCAGTCCCTGGGTGGTGAAAGGGGCGCACACCTTC. Protein product: CASSPWVVKGAHTF.

V gene TRBV30 combines with J gene TRBJ2-7; the D is unclear. The germline gives CDR1 GTSNPN, CDR2 SVGIG (reference sequence). V was trimmed by 4 bases and J by 3 bases, leaving 16 bases between them. This CDR3 is 14 amino acids long. The CDR3 nucleotides are TGTGCCTGGACCTTCGCCAGGACGGGCTACGAGCAGTACTTC. It yields the protein CAWTFARTGYEQYF.

The V call is TRBV2, the J call TRBJ2-1; 9 bases fit TRBD2. V dropped 10 bases and J dropped 5; count of bases not matched to a gene: 9. This CDR3 has 14 residues. From germline, CDR1 is SNHLY and CDR2 FYNNEI. The CDR3 region is CATAGLAGHNEQFF. The CDR3 DNA reads TGTGCCACCGCTGGGCTAGCGGGGCACAATGAGCAGTTCTTC.